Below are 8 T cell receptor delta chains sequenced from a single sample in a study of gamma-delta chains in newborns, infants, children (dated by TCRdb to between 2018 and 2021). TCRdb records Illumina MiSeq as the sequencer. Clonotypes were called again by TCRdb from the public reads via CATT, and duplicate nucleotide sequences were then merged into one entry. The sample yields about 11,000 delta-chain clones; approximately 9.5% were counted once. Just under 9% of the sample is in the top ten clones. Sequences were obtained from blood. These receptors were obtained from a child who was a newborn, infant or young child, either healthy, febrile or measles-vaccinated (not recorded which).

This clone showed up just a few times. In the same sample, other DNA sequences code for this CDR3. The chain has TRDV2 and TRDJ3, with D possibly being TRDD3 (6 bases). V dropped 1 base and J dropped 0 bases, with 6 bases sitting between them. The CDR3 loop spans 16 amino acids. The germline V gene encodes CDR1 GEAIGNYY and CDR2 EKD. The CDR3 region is CACDTLGSWDTRQMFF. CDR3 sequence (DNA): TGTGCCTGTGACACACTGGGCTCCTGGGACACCCGACAGATGTTTTTC.

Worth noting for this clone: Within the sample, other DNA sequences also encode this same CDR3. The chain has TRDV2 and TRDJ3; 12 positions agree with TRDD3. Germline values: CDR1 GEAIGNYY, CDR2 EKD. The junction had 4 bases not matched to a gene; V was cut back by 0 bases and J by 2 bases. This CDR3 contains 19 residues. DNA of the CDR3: TGTGCCTGTGACACCGTACTGGGGGATACTCCCTGGGACACCCGACAGATGTTTTTC. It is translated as CACDTVLGDTPWDTRQMFF.

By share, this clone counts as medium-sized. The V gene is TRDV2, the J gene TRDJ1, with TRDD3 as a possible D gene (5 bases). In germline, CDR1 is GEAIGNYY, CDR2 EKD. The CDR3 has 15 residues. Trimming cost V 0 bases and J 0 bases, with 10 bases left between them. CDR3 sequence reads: CACDTVGSHTDKLIF. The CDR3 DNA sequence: TGTGCCTGTGACACCGTGGGATCACACACCGATAAACTCATCTTT.

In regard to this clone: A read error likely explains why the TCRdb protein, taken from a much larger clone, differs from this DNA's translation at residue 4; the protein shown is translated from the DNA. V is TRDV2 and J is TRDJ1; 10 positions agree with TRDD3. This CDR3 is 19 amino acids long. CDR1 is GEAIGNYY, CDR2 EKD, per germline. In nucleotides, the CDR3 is TGTGCCTGTGGCACCGTCGCCGGGGGATACGACCACCACACCGATAAACTCATCTTT. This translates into CACGTVAGGYDHHTDKLIF.

CDR3 in DNA: TGTGCCTGTGACCAACTGGGGGATAGCTACACCGATAAACTCATCTTT. As protein: CACDQLGDSYTDKLIF. The gene calls are TRDV2 and TRDJ1; 11 positions match TRDD3. From germline, CDR1 is GEAIGNYY and CDR2 EKD. V gave up 3 bases and J gave up 0 bases; unmatched junction bases: 5. This CDR3 has 16 amino acids.

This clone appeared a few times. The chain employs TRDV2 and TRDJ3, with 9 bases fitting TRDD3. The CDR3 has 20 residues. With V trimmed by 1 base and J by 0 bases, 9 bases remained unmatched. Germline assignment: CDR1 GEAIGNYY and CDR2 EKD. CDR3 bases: TGTGCCTGTGACACGGTAGGGGATACGCCTAGCTCCTGGGACACCCGACAGATGTTTTTC. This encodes CACDTVGDTPSSWDTRQMFF.

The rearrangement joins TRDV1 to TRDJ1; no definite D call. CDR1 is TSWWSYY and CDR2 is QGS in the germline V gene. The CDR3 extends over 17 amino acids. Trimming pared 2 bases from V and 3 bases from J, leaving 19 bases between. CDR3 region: CALGEWLRQLEADKLIF. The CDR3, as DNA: TGTGCTCTTGGGGAATGGCTCCGCCAGTTGGAGGCCGATAAACTCATCTTT.

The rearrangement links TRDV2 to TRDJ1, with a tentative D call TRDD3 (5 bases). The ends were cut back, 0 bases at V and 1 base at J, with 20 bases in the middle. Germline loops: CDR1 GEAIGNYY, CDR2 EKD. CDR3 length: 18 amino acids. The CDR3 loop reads CACDTVLFTGASTDKLIF. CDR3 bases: TGTGCCTGTGACACCGTTTTGTTTACGGGGGCCTCCACCGATAAACTCATCTTT.